This TCR beta chain stems from a study of T cell responses to AZD1222 COVID-19 vaccine. Study-wide findings and caveats: Donors in the cohort were predominantly white British and more often female, and clonal diversity was possibly underestimated. Spike was spanned by vaccine-associated CD4 TCRs, which were dominant at 160-218 and 743-854. Baseline seropositivity characterized only a handful of AZD1222 recipients. Targeting of unmutated variant regions was reportedly seen in nearly half of spike-specific TCRs.

Germline CDR1 ENHRY, CDR2 SYGVKD. The junction had 2 bases not matched to a gene; V was cut back by 1 base and J by 3 bases. This CDR3 contains 15 residues. Worth noting for this clone: What it recognizes is unknown.

Produced via immunoSEQ multiplex PCR; TCRdb's table is partial and in-frame only. The table has more than 110,000 clones, about 87% seen once. The V gene is TRBV10-3, the J gene TRBJ2-7; 11 bases map to TRBD2. This receptor was taken from an adult in good health. The specimen was peripheral blood, collected on day 0 of AZD1222 vaccination. CDR3 in DNA: TGTGCCATCAGTGAGTGGGGGACTAGCGGCTACGAGCAGTACTTC. Translating gives CAISEWGTSGYEQYF.